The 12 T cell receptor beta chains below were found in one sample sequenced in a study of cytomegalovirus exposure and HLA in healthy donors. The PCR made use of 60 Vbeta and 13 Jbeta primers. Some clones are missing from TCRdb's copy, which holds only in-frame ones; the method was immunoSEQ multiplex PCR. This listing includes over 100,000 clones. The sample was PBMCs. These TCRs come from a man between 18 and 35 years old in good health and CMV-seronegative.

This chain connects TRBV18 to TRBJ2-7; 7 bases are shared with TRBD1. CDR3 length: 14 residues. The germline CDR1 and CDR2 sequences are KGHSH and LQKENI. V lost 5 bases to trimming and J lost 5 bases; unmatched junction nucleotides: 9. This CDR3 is CASSEDRVRNEQYF. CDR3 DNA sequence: TGTGCCAGCTCAGAAGACAGGGTGAGGAACGAGCAGTACTTC.

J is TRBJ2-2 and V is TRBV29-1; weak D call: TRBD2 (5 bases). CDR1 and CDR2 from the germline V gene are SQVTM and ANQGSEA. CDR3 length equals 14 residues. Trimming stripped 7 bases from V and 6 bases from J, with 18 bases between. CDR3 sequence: CSARLGLRAGELFF. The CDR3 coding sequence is TGCAGCGCCCGTCTCGGACTCCGGGCCGGGGAGCTGTTTTTT.

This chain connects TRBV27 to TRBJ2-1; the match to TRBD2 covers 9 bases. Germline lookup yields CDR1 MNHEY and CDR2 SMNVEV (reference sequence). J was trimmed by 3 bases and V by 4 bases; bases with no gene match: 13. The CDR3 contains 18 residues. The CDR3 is CASSYTPFAGGIYNEQFF. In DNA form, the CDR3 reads TGTGCCAGCAGTTATACCCCCTTCGCGGGAGGGATCTACAATGAGCAGTTCTTC.

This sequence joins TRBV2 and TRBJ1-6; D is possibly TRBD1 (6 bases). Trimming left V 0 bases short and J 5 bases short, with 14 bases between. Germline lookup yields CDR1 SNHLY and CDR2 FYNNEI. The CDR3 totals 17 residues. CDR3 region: CASSEARGGANNSPLHF. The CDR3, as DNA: TGTGCCAGCAGTGAAGCGCGGGGGGGCGCGAATAATTCACCCCTCCACTTT.

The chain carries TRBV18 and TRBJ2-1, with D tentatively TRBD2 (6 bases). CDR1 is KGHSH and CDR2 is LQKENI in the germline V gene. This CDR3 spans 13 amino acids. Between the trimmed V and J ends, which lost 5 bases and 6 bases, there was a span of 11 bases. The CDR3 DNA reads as TGTGCCAGCTCAACCGGGAGCCCCAATGAGCAGTTCTTC. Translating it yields CASSTGSPNEQFF.

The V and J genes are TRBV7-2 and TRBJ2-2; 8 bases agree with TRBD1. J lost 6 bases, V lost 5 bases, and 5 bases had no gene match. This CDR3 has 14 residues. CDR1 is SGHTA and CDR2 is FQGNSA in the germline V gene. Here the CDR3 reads CASSRDRGAGELFF. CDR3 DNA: TGTGCCAGCAGCCGTGACAGGGGCGCCGGGGAGCTGTTTTTT.

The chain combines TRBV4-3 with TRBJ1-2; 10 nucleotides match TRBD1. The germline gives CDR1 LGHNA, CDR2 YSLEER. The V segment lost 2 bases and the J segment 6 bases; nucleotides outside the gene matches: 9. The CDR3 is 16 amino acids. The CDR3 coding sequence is TGCGCCAGCAGCCAACTAACACGACAGGGGGCGAATGGCTACACCTTC. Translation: CASSQLTRQGANGYTF.

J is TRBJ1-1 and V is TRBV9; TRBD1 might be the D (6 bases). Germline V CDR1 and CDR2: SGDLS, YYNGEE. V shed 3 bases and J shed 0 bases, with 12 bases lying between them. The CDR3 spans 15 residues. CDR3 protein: CASSADSPMNTEAFF. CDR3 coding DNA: TGTGCCAGCAGCGCGGACAGTCCTATGAACACTGAAGCTTTCTTT. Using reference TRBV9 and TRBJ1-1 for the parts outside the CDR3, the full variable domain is DSGVTQTPKHLITATGQRVTLRCSPRSGDLSVYWYQQSLDQGLQFLIQYYNGEERAKGNILERFSAQQFPDLHSELNLSSLELGDSALYFCASSADSPMNTEAFFGQGTRLTVV.

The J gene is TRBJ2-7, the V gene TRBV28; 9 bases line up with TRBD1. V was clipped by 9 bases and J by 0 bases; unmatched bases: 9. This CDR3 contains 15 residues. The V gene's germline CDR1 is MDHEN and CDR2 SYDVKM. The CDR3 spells CASRPGQGPSYEQYF. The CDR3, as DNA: TGTGCCAGTCGCCCGGGACAGGGCCCCTCCTACGAGCAGTACTTC.

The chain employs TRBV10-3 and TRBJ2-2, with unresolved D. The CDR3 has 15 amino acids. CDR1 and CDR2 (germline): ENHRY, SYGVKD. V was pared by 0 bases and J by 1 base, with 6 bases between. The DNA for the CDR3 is TGTGCCATCAGTGAGTCGCCGGGGAACACCGGGGAGCTGTTTTTT. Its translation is CAISESPGNTGELFF.

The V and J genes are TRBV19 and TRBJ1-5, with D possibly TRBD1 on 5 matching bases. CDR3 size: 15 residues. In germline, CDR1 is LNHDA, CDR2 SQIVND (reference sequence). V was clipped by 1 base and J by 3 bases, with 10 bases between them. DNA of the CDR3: TGTGCCAGTAGTATAGTCCAGGGACTCAATCAGCCCCAGCATTTT. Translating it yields CASSIVQGLNQPQHF.

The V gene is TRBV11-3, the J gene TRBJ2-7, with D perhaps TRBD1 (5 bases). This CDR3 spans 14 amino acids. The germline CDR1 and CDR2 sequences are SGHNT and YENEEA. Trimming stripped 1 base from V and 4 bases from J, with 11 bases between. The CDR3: CASSLAGNEYEQYF. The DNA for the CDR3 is TGTGCCAGCAGCTTAGCAGGGAATGAGTACGAGCAGTACTTC.